These 15 T cell receptor beta chains were sequenced from one sample in a study of blood T cells in healthy people across ages. Next came a second PCR, run for about 7 to 11 cycles, which used a sample-barcoded 5' primer along with a J-beta primer mix. A single record per CDR3 protein comes from TCRdb applying MiXCR to the 5' RACE reads. The table includes about 1.5 million distinct CDR3 sequences, approximately 43% detected once. Input material: blood. The receptors derive from a woman between 18 and 29 years old in good health.

This rearrangement joins TRBV12-3 or TRBV12-4 to TRBJ1-1; D remains ambiguous. V lost 7 bases and J 3 bases, leaving 30 bases between the germline ends. The CDR3 runs 19 residues. The CDR3 here is CASTLVVLGSRLMDTEAFF. CDR3 bases: TGTGCCAGCACTCTGGTGGTATTAGGTAGTAGGTTGATGGACACTGAAGCTTTCTTT.

V gene TRBV9 combines with J gene TRBJ2-2; D is possibly TRBD1 or TRBD2 (6 bases each). Germline CDR1 is SGDLS and CDR2 is YYNGEE. V was trimmed by 0 bases and J by 7 bases, leaving 19 bases between them. The CDR3 has 17 residues. DNA for the CDR3: TGTGCCAGCAGCGTAGCTCAATCGAGAGGGGGGATCGGGGAGCTGTTTTTT. It translates to CASSVAQSRGGIGELFF.

The genes are TRBV7-2 and TRBJ2-4, with a weak D call TRBD1 (5 bases). The closer fit of TRBJ2-7 to the DNA end suggests the J call may be wrong. CDR1 is SGHTA, CDR2 FQGNSA, per germline. The CDR3 sequence is 12 residues long. CDR3 sequence (DNA): TGTGCCAGCAGCCCCAGGGTTCTCGAGCAGTACTTC. Translated, it gives CASSPRVLEQYF.

This clonotype was seen only a few times. The chain couples TRBV12-3 or TRBV12-4 to TRBJ2-1; tentatively, D is TRBD1 or TRBD2 (8 bases each). Trimming took 7 bases from V and 2 from J, leaving 15 bases between them. This CDR3 has 15 residues. The CDR3 here is CASTRGREAYNEQFF. The CDR3 DNA reads as TGTGCCAGCACCAGGGGGCGGGAGGCCTACAATGAGCAGTTCTTC.

This clonotype has only a few counts. V is TRBV7-2 and J is TRBJ2-5; D is ambiguous. There are 13 residues in the CDR3. Germline V gene sequence: CDR1 SGHTA, CDR2 FQGNSA. With 2 bases removed from V and 2 bases from J, the gap between germline ends came to 6 bases. CDR3 bases: TGTGCCAGCAGCTTATTCCCTCAAGAGACCCAGTACTTC. Translation: CASSLFPQETQYF.

This chain connects TRBV7-2 to TRBJ1-1; D gene uncertain. The germline gives CDR1 SGHTA, CDR2 FQGNSA. The CDR3 is 15 residues long. V was clipped by 0 bases and J by 0 bases, with 8 bases between them. CDR3 protein: CASSLAYSMNTEAFF. The CDR3 bases are TGTGCCAGCAGCTTAGCGTACAGCATGAACACTGAAGCTTTCTTT.

The chain couples TRBV5-1 to TRBJ1-2; D is unclear. The CDR3 is 15 residues long. V gave up 4 bases and J gave up 2 bases, with 15 bases separating them. In germline, CDR1 is SGHRS, CDR2 YFSETQ. The CDR3 sequence: CASSPPGRRNYGYTF. The CDR3 nucleotides read TGCGCCAGCAGCCCCCCTGGACGGAGAAACTATGGCTACACCTTC.

This chain uses TRBV6-2 or TRBV6-3 with TRBJ2-3; D gene uncertain. This CDR3 has 13 amino acids. The V gene lost 2 bases and the J gene lost 8 bases, with 11 bases spanning the gap. CDR1 and CDR2 from the germline V gene are MNHEY and SVGEGT. CDR3 bases: TGTGCCAGCAGTTACGACCCTATGCGTACGCAGTATTTT. It encodes CASSYDPMRTQYF.

This clonotype was observed a few times. J is TRBJ1-5 and V is TRBV4-2; D possibly corresponds to TRBD1 (6 bases). CDR3 length: 15 amino acids. The V gene lost 0 bases and the J gene lost 5 bases, with 11 bases spanning the gap. Germline V gene lookup returns CDR1 LGHNA and CDR2 YNFKEQ. In DNA form, the CDR3 reads TGTGCCAGCAGCCAAGAGGGCACAGGGCATCAGCCCCAGCATTTT. Residues: CASSQEGTGHQPQHF.

This clonotype was detected only a few times. This chain uses TRBV28 with TRBJ1-2; tentatively, D is TRBD1 (5 bases). Trimming removed 6 bases from V and 4 bases from J, with 9 bases in between. In germline, CDR1 is MDHEN, CDR2 SYDVKM. This CDR3 has 12 residues. The CDR3 sequence: CASRRQSYGYTF. Here the CDR3 DNA reads TGTGCCAGCAGAAGACAGTCCTATGGCTACACCTTC.

Regarding this clonotype: At one boundary the junction diverges from the germline segment, which might be a read error. The J gene is TRBJ1-2, the V gene TRBV7-2, with D unclear. This CDR3 has 14 residues. In germline, CDR1 is SGHTA, CDR2 FQGNSA. This CDR3 reads CASSPTLGFYSYTF. In DNA form, the CDR3 reads TGTGCCAGCAGCCCAACTCTTGGGTTCTATAGCTACACCTTC. Together with reference TRBV7-2 and TRBJ1-2, the CDR3 gives the full variable domain: GAGVSQSPSNKVTEKGKDVELRCDPISGHTALYWYRQSLGQGLEFLIYFQGNSAPDKSGLPSDRFSAERTGGSVSTLTIQRTQQEDSAVYLCASSPTLGFYSYTFGSGTRLTVV.

This clonotype was observed a few times. The genes are TRBV12-3 or TRBV12-4 and TRBJ1-1; no clear D gene. This CDR3 has 15 residues. V was pared by 7 bases and J by 5 bases, with 20 bases between. This CDR3 reads CASTGIKTPRTEAFF. CDR3 DNA sequence: TGTGCCAGCACAGGTATTAAGACCCCGCGGACTGAAGCTTTCTTT.

This clonotype was found a few times. The chain employs TRBV20-1 and TRBJ2-1, with TRBD2 matching over 7 bases. With V trimmed by 0 bases and J by 8 bases, 13 bases remained unmatched. CDR3 size: 16 residues. Per germline, CDR1 DFQATT and CDR2 SNEGSKA (reference sequence). The CDR3: CSARDVGWGRGDEQFF. The DNA of the CDR3 is TGCAGTGCTAGAGATGTGGGGTGGGGTCGGGGGGATGAGCAGTTCTTC.

CDR3 in DNA: TGTGCCAGCAGCCCCCAACTAGCGCCCTCCTACGAGCAGTACTTC. It encodes CASSPQLAPSYEQYF. The J gene is TRBJ2-7, the V gene TRBV7-9, with 7 positions matching TRBD2. V lost 5 bases and J lost 0; bases outside the gene matches: 7. CDR1 and CDR2 (germline): SEHNR, FQNEAQ (reference sequence). The CDR3 has 15 residues.

Only a few counts were recorded for this clonotype. The rearrangement uses TRBV11-2 and TRBJ2-5, with D tentatively TRBD2 (6 bases). This CDR3 has 16 residues. Germline CDR1 and CDR2: SGHAT and FQNNGV. V was trimmed by 6 bases and J by 11 bases, leaving 28 bases between them. Here the CDR3 DNA reads TGTGCCAGCAGTAATCTTGGGCGGGGAAACCTCAATGAGCAGTACTTC. As protein: CASSNLGRGNLNEQYF.